The clone carrying this T cell receptor beta chain is a singleton in its sample. The data stem from a study of T cell changes during pregnancy in multiple sclerosis. Sequencing used immunoSEQ multiplex PCR; TCRdb keeps in-frame clones, though not all of them. The data contain tens of thousands of clones, 85% to 95% of them singletons. The sequenced sample was CD4+ T cells from peripheral blood mononuclear cells, obtained after pregnancy. The sequence derives from a female donor with multiple sclerosis, enrolled in a pregnancy study.

The CDR3 region has the DNA TGTGCCAGTAGTTTAACCGGGAAAGCCGGAAACGAGCAGTACTTC. Amino acids: CASSLTGKAGNEQYF. The chain joins TRBV19 to TRBJ2-7; D is possibly TRBD2 (5 bases). Germline V gene sequence: CDR1 LNHDA, CDR2 SQIVND (reference sequence). Trimming took off 5 bases at V and 5 bases at J, with 19 bases between the two ends. The CDR3 covers 15 residues.